Sequencing of this T cell receptor beta chain was carried out in a study of beta chain features in type 1 diabetes (dated by TCRdb to between 2018 and 2020). With regard to the full study: No differences in mean age, gender distribution, total cell number or subset yield were found between patients and healthy donors. A total of 100 million to 110 million sorted cells were examined across all samples, and a strong correlation was observed between cell number per subset and RNA yield. The study compared TCRB repertoires of sorted circulating CD4+ T cell subsets between recently diagnosed type 1 diabetes patients and matched healthy donors. Naive and central memory subsets were obtained from all 30 or so donors, but regulatory and stem cell-like memory subsets were isolated from only 8 patients and roughly 8 healthy donors.

On this clone itself: Its antigen is not yet known. No quality values exist for individual bases; no much larger clone is one base distant.

Each donor gave one peripheral blood draw, about 110 mL on average, collected into heparinised tubes. Naive, central memory, regulatory and stem cell-like memory CD4+ T cells were sorted on a BD FACSAria II using a panel including CD45RO, CCR7, CD25, CD127, CD95 and CD27. All sorted populations exceeded 98% purity. Right away, PBMCs were isolated by Lymphoprep density gradient centrifugation and were stained directly, with no culture step. Samples were stained and sorted in pairs, with one healthy donor and one patient per experiment, so that batch effects were minimized. Spanning cysteine to phenylalanine, the CDR3 consists of 17 amino acids. The DNA shown is the 51-base CDR3, in frame from base 1. CDR1 and CDR2 are read off the germline V gene (reference sequence) as MNHEY and SMNVEV. V has 5 bases trimmed and J has 10 bases trimmed; junction bases matching no gene number 13. The study at large found these results: HLA sub-analyses involved small numbers of individuals, so any influence of HLA type on TCRB rearrangement remained unresolved. Because cDNA was sequenced instead of genomic DNA, highly expressing activated cells could be over-represented, though the groups showed no difference in activation or CD3 levels. The naive, central memory and regulatory TCRB repertoires appeared to resemble one another more closely among patients than among healthy donors. Fewer insertions and more nucleotide deletions at VDJ recombination sites were observed in patients with type 1 diabetes, implying thymic rearrangement abnormalities. Type 1 diabetes patients showed a moderate but significant shortening of TCRB CDR3 length in all four CD4+ subsets. Shorter templates might be favored by PCR, yet because patient and control samples were amplified and corrected together, any such skew would affect both groups equally.

The High Capacity cDNA Reverse Transcription Kit was used to reverse transcribe all of the isolated RNA, meaning that expressed TCRB transcripts were what got sequenced. Deep immunoSEQ sequencing was performed on naive, central memory and regulatory T cell samples, with an average of roughly 3.5 million total reads per sample. Sorted cells were lysed in RLT buffer and RNA was extracted with DNase-treated RNeasy Micro or Mini kits, depending on cell number. Each cell subset was processed on its own to prevent cross-contamination, while patient and healthy donor samples were processed together. Using the immunoSEQ multiplex PCR, TCRB sequences were amplified from cDNA into 87-bp fragments spanning the CDR3 region. Amplicons were sequenced on the Illumina HiSeq platform. The original methods were these. PCR bias was computationally corrected using synthetic template baselines, reads within Hamming distance 2 were collapsed, and singletons that could not be merged were discarded. Reads were aligned against IMGT so that V, D and J genes, CDR3 length and insertions or deletions at six rearrangement sites could be assigned. Within each subset, clonotype counts were normalized to sorted cell number, after which true diversity and Gini coefficients were computed with the tcR R package. Repertoire sharing was quantified using the overlap coefficient calculated on TCRB nucleotide sequences. Out-of-frame TCRB sequences from naive cells were analyzed to stand in for the pre-selection repertoire. TCRdb's version of the immuneACCESS table is confined to in-frame rearrangements and falls short of the full clone set. An unresolved V gene accounts for under half of the shortfall where checked; the remainder is of unknown origin. V and J calls and clone size are copied from that table; D and trimming were computed from the DNA. This sample comprises some 410,000 clones, over 9.5% of them detected only once. The ten largest account for 0.035% to 0.05% of the sample.

This sequence uses TRBV27 and TRBJ2-1, and TRBD2 matches 14 of the central bases. This receptor was identified in a woman under 30 in good health. The sequencing sample was made of naive CD4+ T cells from blood. Read against the paper, the sample's cell subset or site label means: true naive CD4+ T cells. In nucleotide form, the sequence is TGTGCCAGCAGTCGAAAAGCCGGGACTAGCGGGAGTTCCGAGCAGTTCTTC. Translation gives CASSRKAGTSGSSEQFF.